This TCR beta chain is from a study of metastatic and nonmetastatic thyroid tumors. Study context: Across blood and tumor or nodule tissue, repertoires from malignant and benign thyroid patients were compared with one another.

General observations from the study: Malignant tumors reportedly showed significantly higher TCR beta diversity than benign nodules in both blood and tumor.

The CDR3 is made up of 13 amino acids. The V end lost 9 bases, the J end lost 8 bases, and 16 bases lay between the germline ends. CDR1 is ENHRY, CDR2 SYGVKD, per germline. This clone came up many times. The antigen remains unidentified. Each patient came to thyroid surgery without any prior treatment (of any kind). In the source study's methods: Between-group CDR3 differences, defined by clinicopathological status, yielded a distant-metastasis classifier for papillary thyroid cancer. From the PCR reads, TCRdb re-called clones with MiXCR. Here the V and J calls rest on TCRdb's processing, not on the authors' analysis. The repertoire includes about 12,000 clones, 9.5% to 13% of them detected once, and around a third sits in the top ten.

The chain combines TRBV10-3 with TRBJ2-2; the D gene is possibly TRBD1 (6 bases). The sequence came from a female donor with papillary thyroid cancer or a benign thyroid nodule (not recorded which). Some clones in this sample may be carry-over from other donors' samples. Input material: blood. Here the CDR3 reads CAITGYLGGELFF. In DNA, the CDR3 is TGTGCCATTACAGGGTACTTGGGGGGGGAGCTGTTTTTT.